This T cell receptor (beta chain) was captured in a study of identical twins (dated by TCRdb to between 2015 and 2016). Regarding the study in general: To test whether fetal clonotypes persist, this study deep-sequenced TCR alpha and beta repertoires from monozygotic twins, from unrelated adults of various ages, and from cord blood. Replicate twin experiments were performed at different times using different library preparation protocols to rule out contamination. Results the study describes overall, beyond this receptor: Invariant T cells such as MAIT and iNKT could partly confound zero-insertion analyses, though diverse VJ usage argued against this for most clonotypes. Compared with coincidental sharing between unrelated individuals, out-of-frame TCR alpha sequences shared between twins showed an excess of sequences with low generation probability. Fewer insertions were carried by abundant cord blood beta clonotypes; a weaker similar trend was observed in young adult naive repertoires, while no such trend was observed in memory repertoires. Because the same donors could not be followed over many years, conclusions were based on cross-sectional statistical analysis. Out-of-frame TCR alpha sharing in monozygotic twins was systematically underestimated by recombination models, whereas sharing between unrelated individuals was in agreement with the recombination models. Excess twin sharing in beta out-of-frame sequences was weaker because fewer shared sequences lowered the signal-to-noise ratio.

The method behind the library was 5' RACE. Sequencing relied on an Illumina HiSeq 2000. A universal primer binding site was added through template switching, and the final cDNA carried a unique molecular identifier so that TCR cDNA molecules could be counted accurately. First-strand cDNA for TCR alpha and beta chains was synthesized from specific primers in the conserved constant-segment region. To control for contamination, every cDNA library carried two barcodes: a SMART-Mk sample barcode plus Illumina barcodes. Two successive PCR steps introduced TruSeq adapter sequences along with Illumina sample barcodes. The Illumina HiSeq platform was used with custom primers to sequence TCR alpha and beta cDNA libraries. The study's own analysis went as follows. MiGEC processed the raw reads to extract unique molecular identifiers, while MiXCR was used to determine the CDR3 positions. For each individual, recombination models were inferred using an EM algorithm with the repgenHMM and IGoR tools. Shared clonotypes were analyzed with the tcR package in R, and sharing was normalized by the product of cloneset sizes. To study raw recombination without the effects of thymic and clonal selection, out-of-frame nonproductive sequences were analyzed. TCRdb took the public reads, trimmed them with fastp at Q25, ran MiXCR for clone calling and kept in-frame beta chains. CDR3 protein sequences are deduplicated, and each keeps its most common genes and DNA. TCRdb, rather than the study authors, made the V and J calls. In all, the sample holds about 470,000 distinct CDR3 sequences, and 24% of those were seen once. Jointly, the top ten make up about 3% of the sample.

The CDR3 runs 14 amino acids, cysteine and phenylalanine included. Only the CDR3 DNA is retained, 42 bases long and in frame from the first base. For CDR1 and CDR2, the germline V gene (reference sequence) lists DFQATT and SNEGSKA. From V the trimming removes 5 bases and from J it removes 0 bases, while the gene matches leave 7 bases of the junction unaccounted for. As to this clonotype: This clone's antigen is unknown. No base quality values were provided; no much bigger clone lies one nucleotide off.

All donors were healthy Caucasians. The twin cohort consisted of three pairs of female monozygotic twins, all aged roughly 18 to 30 years. Positive isolation kits from Invitrogen were used to isolate the CD4+ and CD8+ T cell populations. The data were also submitted as part of a second study, on T cells expressing NK-cell markers. Reported in the second study: TCR beta-chain repertoires were profiled in sorted CD3+CD56+NKG2C+, CD3+CD56+NKG2C- and CD3+CD56-NKG2C+ T-cell subsets from several donors. Of the eight sequenced donors, seven were found to be HCMV-seropositive and one was found to be HCMV-seronegative. To restrict sorting to alphabetaTCR-expressing T cells, an anti-gammadeltaTCR antibody was added in several experiments. In a handful of donors, the dominant CD3+CD56+NKG2C+ clonotypes ranked among the top 10 CD8+ clonotypes, making up roughly 1.0-8% of CD8+ T cells. Those dominant clonotypes were again the most abundant among CD3+CD56-NKG2C+ cells in four donors, at about 25-65%. It remained unclear whether the expanded NKG2C-expressing T cell clones were specific for HCMV antigens. Randomly selected healthy volunteers, three men and five women, were used as the eight sequenced donors. A commercial ELISA kit detecting HCMV-specific IgG in serum was used to determine HCMV serostatus. Reads were demultiplexed and grouped by UMI with MIGEC, and clonotypes were assembled and quantified with MiTCR. To exclude erroneous sequences, any TCR cDNA sequence not supported by at least two reads was discarded. The tcR package was used for downstream repertoire analysis, and clonotypes were matched between fractions using CDR3 nucleotide sequence together with V segment. VDJmatch was used to annotate antigen specificity against VDJdb, with one amino acid substitution allowed in CDR3.

The receptor was isolated from a woman between 18 and 30 years old in good health. Sample: CD4+ T cells sorted from blood. The rearrangement joined TRBV20-1 to TRBJ2-7, and 7 junction bases match TRBD2. The CDR3 region: CSAHWRGSSYEQYF. The sequence in DNA is TGCAGTGCTCACTGGCGGGGGAGCTCCTACGAGCAGTACTTC.